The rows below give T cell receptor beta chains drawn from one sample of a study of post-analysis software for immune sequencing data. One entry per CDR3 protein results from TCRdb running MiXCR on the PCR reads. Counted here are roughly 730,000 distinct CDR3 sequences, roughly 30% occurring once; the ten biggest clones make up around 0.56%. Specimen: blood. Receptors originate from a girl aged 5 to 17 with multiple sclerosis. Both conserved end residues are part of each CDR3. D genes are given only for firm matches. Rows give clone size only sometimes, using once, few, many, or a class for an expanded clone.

TGCGCCAGCAGCCAATCTGGCGGGAGCAGGGGCCCAGAGACCCAGTACTTC	CASSQSGGSRGPETQYF	NA	NA	TRBV4-1	TRBJ2-5
TGCAGTGCGTTAGTGGCAGGAAGGGAAAAACTGTTTTTT	CSALVAGREKLFF	few	NA	TRBV20-1	TRBJ1-4
TGCAGTGCCACGACAGGAAACTATAATCAGCCCCAGCATTTT	CSATTGNYNQPQHF	NA	NA	TRBV20-1	TRBJ1-5
TGTGCCACCAGTGATTTGGCGGGAACTGAAGCTTTCTTT	CATSDLAGTEAFF	NA	NA	TRBV24-1	TRBJ1-1
TGCAGCGTTGAGTCAGGAGATCCGAGGCAGTACTTC	CSVESGDPRQYF	once	NA	TRBV29-1	TRBJ2-7
TGCAGTGCTGACCCGGGACAGGGAAGTCTTGGGAACTATGGCTACACCTTC	CSADPGQGSLGNYGYTF	few	TRBD1	TRBV20-1	TRBJ1-2
TGCGCCAGCAGCTCCCCGCTTCGGGGACCGAACACTGAAGCTTTCTTT	CASSSPLRGPNTEAFF	NA	NA	TRBV4-1	TRBJ1-1
TGTGCCAGCAGTTACTCGTATAATTCACCCCTCCACTTT	CASSYSYNSPLHF	NA	NA	TRBV6-6	TRBJ1-6
TGTGCCAGCAGCTCCTTATTGCAGGGGTGGGTCCATGAGCAGTTCTTC	CASSSLLQGWVHEQFF	NA	NA	TRBV11-2	TRBJ2-1
TGTGCTAGTGGTTTGCCCCTTGGGGATACGCAGTATTTT	CASGLPLGDTQYF	few	NA	TRBV12-5	TRBJ2-3
TGTGCCAGCAGCGCGAAAGTGACCGCCGAATACGAGCAGTACTTC	CASSAKVTAEYEQYF	NA	NA	TRBV9	TRBJ2-7
TGTGCCAGCAGCTTAGCCGTTAGTAGCACAGATACGCAGTATTTT	CASSLAVSSTDTQYF	many	NA	TRBV7-2	TRBJ2-3
TGTGCCAGCAGCCTCTTCGACGGAGATACGCAGTATTTT	CASSLFDGDTQYF	few	NA	TRBV3-1	TRBJ2-3
TGTGCCAGCAGCTTAGCAATGGTGGACACTGAAGCTTTCTTT	CASSLAMVDTEAFF	NA	NA	TRBV7-8	TRBJ1-1
TGTGCCAGCAGTTTCCCTAGCGGGATGGTCGCAGATACGCAGTATTTT	CASSFPSGMVADTQYF	NA	TRBD2	TRBV12-3/TRBV12-4	TRBJ2-3
TGTGCCAGTACTAGAGGATGGGATGGGGGACAACCCTACGAGCAGTACTTC	CASTRGWDGGQPYEQYF	few	NA	TRBV19	TRBJ2-7
TGTGCCAGCAGCCAATCCTTCGAGGGCAATGAGCAGTTCTTC	CASSQSFEGNEQFF	few	NA	TRBV6-1	TRBJ2-1
TGTGCCAGCAGCTTTGACAGGCGAGCTTTCTTT	CASSFDRRAFF	few	NA	TRBV7-9	TRBJ1-1
TGTGCCAGCAGCCCTGGGCCAGCGGGGAACGAAGAGACCCAGTACTTC	CASSPGPAGNEETQYF	NA	TRBD2	TRBV5-6	TRBJ2-5
TGCGCCAGCAGCTTGGTGGGCCAGCAAGAGACCCAGTACTTC	CASSLVGQQETQYF	NA	NA	TRBV5-1	TRBJ2-5
TGCGCCAGCAGCGCCCGGACTGAAACTAGCACAGATACGCAGTATTTT	CASSARTETSTDTQYF	NA	NA	TRBV5-1	TRBJ2-3
TGCGCCAGCAGCTTGGATGCGAGGGCGGCGGGGGAGCAGTACTTC	CASSLDARAAGEQYF	NA	NA	TRBV5-1	TRBJ2-7
TGTGCCAGCAGTGGGGGAGCACTAGCGGGAGTTGAGACCCAGTACTTC	CASSGGALAGVETQYF	NA	TRBD2	TRBV28	TRBJ2-5
TGCAGTGCCTCCATGGACAGGACGATGAACACTGAAGCTTTCTTT	CSASMDRTMNTEAFF	NA	TRBD1	TRBV20-1	TRBJ1-1
TGCAGTGCTGAGGAAGGGGTAGTTGTGGAAAAACTGTTTTTT	CSAEEGVVVEKLFF	NA	NA	TRBV20-1	TRBJ1-4
TGTGCCAGCAGGCCAAGGCTAGCGGACCTGCGGGGGGAGCAGTACTTC	CASRPRLADLRGEQYF	NA	TRBD2	TRBV6-6	TRBJ2-7
TGCAGCGTTAAGGGGGGGTTTGACAATGAGCAGTTCTTC	CSVKGGFDNEQFF	few	NA	TRBV29-1	TRBJ2-1
TGTGCCAGCAGTCCTAACAGGTATCGGGGCTACACCTTC	CASSPNRYRGYTF	NA	NA	TRBV12-3/TRBV12-4	TRBJ1-2